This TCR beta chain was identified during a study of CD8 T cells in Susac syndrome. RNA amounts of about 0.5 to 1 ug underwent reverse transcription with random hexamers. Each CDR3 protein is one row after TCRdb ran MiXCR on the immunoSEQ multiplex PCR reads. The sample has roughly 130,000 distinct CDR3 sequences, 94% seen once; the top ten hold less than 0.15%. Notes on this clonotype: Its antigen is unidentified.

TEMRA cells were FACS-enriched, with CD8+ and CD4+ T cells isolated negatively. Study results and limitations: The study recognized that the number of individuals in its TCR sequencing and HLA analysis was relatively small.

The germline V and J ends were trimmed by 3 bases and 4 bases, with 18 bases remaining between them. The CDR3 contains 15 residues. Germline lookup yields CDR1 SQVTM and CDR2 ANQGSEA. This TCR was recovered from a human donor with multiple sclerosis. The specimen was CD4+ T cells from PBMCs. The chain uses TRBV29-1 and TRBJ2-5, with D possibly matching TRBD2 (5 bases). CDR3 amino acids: CSVDPFGVRAETQYF. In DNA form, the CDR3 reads TGCAGCGTTGACCCCTTTGGGGTGAGGGCAGAGACCCAGTACTTC.